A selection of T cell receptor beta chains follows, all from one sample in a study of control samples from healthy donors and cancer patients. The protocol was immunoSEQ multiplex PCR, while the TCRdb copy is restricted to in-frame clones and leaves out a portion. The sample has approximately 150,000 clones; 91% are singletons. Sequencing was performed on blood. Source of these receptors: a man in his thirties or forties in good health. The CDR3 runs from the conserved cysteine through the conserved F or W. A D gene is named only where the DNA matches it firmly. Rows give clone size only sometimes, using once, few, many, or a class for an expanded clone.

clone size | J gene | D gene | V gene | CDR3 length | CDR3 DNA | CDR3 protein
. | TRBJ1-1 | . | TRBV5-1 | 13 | TGCGCCAGCAGCTTGGGTCGTACCGCTGAAGCTTTCTTT | CASSLGRTAEAFF
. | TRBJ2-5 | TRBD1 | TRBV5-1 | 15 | TGCGCCAGCAGCTTGGGGCAGGGGGCTCGGGAGACCCAGTACTTC | CASSLGQGARETQYF
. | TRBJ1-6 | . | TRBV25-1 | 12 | TGTGCCAGCAGAGCAGGGAGTTCACCCCTCCACTTT | CASRAGSSPLHF
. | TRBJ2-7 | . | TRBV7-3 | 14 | TGTGCCAGCGCGGTAGGACCAAACATATACGAGCAGTACTTC | CASAVGPNIYEQYF
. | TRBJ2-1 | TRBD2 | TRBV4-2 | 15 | TGTGCCAGCAGCCTTCAAGCGGGGGGGCACGGTGAGCAGTTCTTC | CASSLQAGGHGEQFF
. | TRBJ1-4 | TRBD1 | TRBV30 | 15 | TGTGCCTGGAGTGTACAGGGGGCAGGGGGAGAAAAACTGTTTTTT | CAWSVQGAGGEKLFF
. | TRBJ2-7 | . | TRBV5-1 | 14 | TGCGCCAGCAGTGTAGGGGGGGCCTCCTACGAGCAGTACTTC | CASSVGGASYEQYF
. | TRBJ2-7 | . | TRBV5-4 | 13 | TGTGCCAGCAGCTTTGACAGCTCCTACGAGCAGTACTTC | CASSFDSSYEQYF
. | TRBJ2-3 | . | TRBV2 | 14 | TGTGCCAGCAGGGCGGCCGGGCGCACAGATACGCAGTATTTT | CASRAAGRTDTQYF
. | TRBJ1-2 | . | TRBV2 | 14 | TGTGCCAGCAGTGAAGGACAGGTATCGGGTGGCTACACCTTC | CASSEGQVSGGYTF
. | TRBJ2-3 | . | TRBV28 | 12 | TGTGCCAGCAGTTTCGCAGACGCGAGAAAGTATTTT | CASSFADARKYF
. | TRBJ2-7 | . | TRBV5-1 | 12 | TGCGCCAGCAGCGGCGGAGCCTACGAGCAGTACTTC | CASSGGAYEQYF
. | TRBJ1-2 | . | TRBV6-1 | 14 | TGTGCCAGCAGTGAAGTAAGGCGTCACTATGGCTACACCTTC | CASSEVRRHYGYTF
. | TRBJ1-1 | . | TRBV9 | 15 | TGTGCCAGCAGCGTAGTAGCAGGTATGAACACTGAAGCTTTCTTT | CASSVVAGMNTEAFF
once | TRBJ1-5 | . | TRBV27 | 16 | TGTGCCAGCAGTCCGCGACGAGGGCCATCAAATCAGCCCCAGCATTTT | CASSPRRGPSNQPQHF
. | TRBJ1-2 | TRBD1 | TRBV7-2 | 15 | TGTGCCAGTAGCTTAGTGACAGGGTGGAGTTATGGCTACACCTTC | CASSLVTGWSYGYTF
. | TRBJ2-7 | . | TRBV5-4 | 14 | TGTGCCAGCAGCGTGACCGGGACAAGCTACGAGCAGTACTTC | CASSVTGTSYEQYF
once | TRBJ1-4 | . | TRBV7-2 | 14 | TGTGCCAGCACCCTAACTAGGGGTAACGAAAAACTGTTTTTT | CASTLTRGNEKLFF
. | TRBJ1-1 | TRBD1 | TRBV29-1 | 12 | TGCAGCGTTGCGGGACAGATCACTGAAGCTTTCTTT | CSVAGQITEAFF
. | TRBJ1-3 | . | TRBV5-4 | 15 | TGTGCCAGCAGCTATTTGGGGGGCGAAGGAAACACCATATATTTT | CASSYLGGEGNTIYF
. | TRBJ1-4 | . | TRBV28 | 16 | TGTGCCAGCAGCCCGCGCAGGGCTGTCACTAATGAAAAACTGTTTTTT | CASSPRRAVTNEKLFF
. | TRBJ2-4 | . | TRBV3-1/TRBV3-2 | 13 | TGTGCCAGCAGCCACGGACTCAAAAACATTCAGTACTTC | CASSHGLKNIQYF
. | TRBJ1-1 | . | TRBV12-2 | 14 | TGTGCAAGTCGCTTAGAGTTCAGCCCTACTGAAGCTTTCTTT | CASRLEFSPTEAFF
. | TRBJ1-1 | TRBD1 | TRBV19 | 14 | TGTGCCAGTAGTATAGGAACAGGGGAATCTGAAGCTTTCTTT | CASSIGTGESEAFF
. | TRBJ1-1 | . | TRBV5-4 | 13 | TGTGCCAGCAGCTTGGCGGGGGGAGCTGAAGCTTTCTTT | CASSLAGGAEAFF
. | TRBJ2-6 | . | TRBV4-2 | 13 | TGTGCCAGCACCAGCTCTGGGGCCAACGTCCTGACTTTC | CASTSSGANVLTF
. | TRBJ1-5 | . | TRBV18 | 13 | TGTGCCAGCTCACCGGGACAAAAGGGGCCCCAGCATTTT | CASSPGQKGPQHF
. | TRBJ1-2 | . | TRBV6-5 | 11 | TGTGCCAGCACGAAGGACTATGGCTACACCTTC | CASTKDYGYTF
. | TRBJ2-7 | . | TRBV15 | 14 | TGTGCCACCAGCAGTCCCGGAGGGGCCTACGAGCAGTACTTC | CATSSPGGAYEQYF
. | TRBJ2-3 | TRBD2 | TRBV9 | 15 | TGTGCCAGCAGCGTAGCTAGCGGGGGGACAGATACGCAGTATTTT | CASSVASGGTDTQYF
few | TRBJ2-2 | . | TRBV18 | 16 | TGTGCCAGCTCACCACAGGGCCCCCCGAACACCGGGGAGCTGTTTTTT | CASSPQGPPNTGELFF
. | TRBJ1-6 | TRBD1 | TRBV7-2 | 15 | TGTGCCAGCAGCACCATCACAGGGGGCGCTTCACCCCTCCACTTT | CASSTITGGASPLHF